This entry lists 6 T cell receptor beta chains sequenced from one sample in a study of cytomegalovirus exposure and HLA in healthy donors (dated 2017 in TCRdb). The library was obtained by the immunoSEQ multiplex PCR assay. For the multiplex PCR, a mixture combining 60 forward primers for TCR Vbeta segments and 13 reverse primers for TCR Jbeta segments was used. The clones in this table, taken by TCRdb from immuneACCESS, are in-frame only. Not every clone is retained; where verified, under half of the shortfall comes from an unresolved V gene, and the cause of the rest is unknown. This sample has fewer than 200,000 clones in its table, and around 85% of those were observed once. Around 2% of the sample comes from the top ten. Sequenced material: PBMCs. The receptors originated from a human donor in good health.

About this clone: One junction end does not reproduce the germline sequence, and a read error may be involved. This chain uses TRBV7-7 with TRBJ2-5; tentative D call: TRBD1 (6 bases). CDR1 is SSHAT and CDR2 is FNYEAQ in the germline V gene (reference sequence). The CDR3 loop spans 13 amino acids. The CDR3 bases are TGTGCTAGCAGCTTGGGGGCCCAAGAGACCCAGTACTTC. It encodes CASSLGAQETQYF.

V gene TRBV6-5 combines with J gene TRBJ2-7, with 10 bases lining up with TRBD1. This CDR3 has 15 residues. V was clipped by 6 bases and J by 2 bases; unmatched bases: 7. The germline gives CDR1 MNHEY, CDR2 SVGAGI. The CDR3 sequence is CASRNRQGAAYEQYF. The CDR3 region has the DNA TGTGCCAGCAGAAATAGACAGGGGGCAGCCTACGAGCAGTACTTC.

This chain uses TRBV4-1 with TRBJ2-1; the match to TRBD2 covers 7 bases. The CDR3 is made up of 15 amino acids. Germline-derived CDR1 and CDR2 are MGHRA and YSYEKL. J gave up 16 bases and V 0 bases, and 15 bases lay outside the gene matches. CDR3 nucleotide sequence: TGCGCCAGCAGCCAAGATGATCGAGCGGGGCATGATGGATTCTTC. Translation: CASSQDDRAGHDGFF.

The rearrangement links TRBV5-1 to TRBJ2-5, with TRBD2 matching over 10 bases. Per the germline V gene, CDR1 is SGHRS and CDR2 is YFSETQ. The CDR3 loop spans 14 amino acids. The trim removed 3 bases at V and 5 bases at J, leaving 4 bases unmatched. CDR3 in amino acids: CASSYTSGAETQYF. The CDR3 nucleotides read TGCGCCAGCAGCTATACTAGCGGGGCTGAGACCCAGTACTTC.

The chain uses TRBV27 and TRBJ1-2, with a tentative D call TRBD1 (5 bases). V was trimmed by 5 bases and J by 5 bases, leaving 15 bases between them. The length of the CDR3 is 14 residues. The V gene's germline CDR1 is MNHEY and CDR2 SMNVEV (reference sequence). This CDR3 is CASSDPGFLYGYTF. The CDR3 DNA is TGTGCCAGCAGTGATCCAGGGTTTCTATATGGCTACACCTTC.

This chain links TRBV9 with TRBJ2-7, with D possibly being TRBD1 (5 bases). The CDR3 is made up of 18 amino acids. The germline gives CDR1 SGDLS, CDR2 YYNGEE. Trimming stripped 0 bases from V and 2 bases from J, with 21 bases between. The CDR3 sequence is CASSVGQLAQGTPYEQYF. CDR3 coding DNA: TGTGCCAGCAGCGTAGGGCAGTTGGCCCAGGGAACTCCCTACGAGCAGTACTTC.